Listed below are T cell receptor beta chains from one sample, sequenced in a study of blood T cell repertoires in COVID-19. TCRdb's copy holds only in-frame clones and misses some; the assay was immunoSEQ multiplex PCR. The data show about 150,000 clones, under 90% seen once. Source material: peripheral blood. These receptors all come from a man aged 55 to 70 with acute or convalescent COVID-19. Both conserved end residues are part of each CDR3. D genes are given only for firm matches. The size entry is marked missing in some rows and otherwise reads once, few, many or a size class.

J | V | size | D | DNA | CDR3
TRBJ1-5 | TRBV28 | . | . | TGTGCCAGTCACCCTGGGGGAGGTCAGCCCCAGCATTTT | CASHPGGGQPQHF
TRBJ2-7 | TRBV7-2 | once | TRBD2 | TGTGCCAGCAGCGCTACTAGCGGGGGAGCCTACGAGCAGTACTTC | CASSATSGGAYEQYF
TRBJ2-7 | TRBV5-1 | . | . | TGCGCCAGCAGCGCACTTACCGCCGGGAGGGGGCCCTACGAGCAGTACTTC | CASSALTAGRGPYEQYF
TRBJ1-5 | TRBV28 | . | . | TGTGCCAGCAGTTCCAATCCAGGATATAGCAATCAGCCCCAGCATTTT | CASSSNPGYSNQPQHF
TRBJ1-6 | TRBV27 | few | TRBD1 | TGTGCCAGCAGTTTAGAATCCGCACAGGGGTATAATTCACCCCTCCACTTT | CASSLESAQGYNSPLHF
TRBJ2-1 | TRBV6-5 | once | TRBD2 | TGTGCCAGCAGTTCAGCGGGGGGCTCCTACAATGAGCAGTTCTTC | CASSSAGGSYNEQFF
TRBJ1-3 | TRBV3-1/TRBV3-2 | . | . | TGTGCCAGCAGGCCAACAGGGTTCTCTGGAAACACCATATATTTT | CASRPTGFSGNTIYF
TRBJ1-2 | TRBV10-3 | . | TRBD1 | TGTGCCATATCCGGGACAGGGAGGGATAACTATGGCTACACCTTC | CAISGTGRDNYGYTF
TRBJ1-1 | TRBV6-6 | . | TRBD1 | TGTGCCAGCAGTCCAGGGGGCGCAGGGAACACTGAAGCTTTCTTT | CASSPGGAGNTEAFF
TRBJ1-1 | TRBV6-5 | . | . | TGTGCCAGCAGTTACGGGCAGAGGGTGAACACTGAAGCTTTCTTT | CASSYGQRVNTEAFF
TRBJ2-7 | TRBV5-1 | few | TRBD1 | TGCGCCAGCAGCGCTACAGGGGGCTCTATCGAGCAGTACTTC | CASSATGGSIEQYF
TRBJ1-1 | TRBV7-9 | . | . | TGTGCCAGCAGCCCGCAGCGGGACACTGAAGCTTTCTTT | CASSPQRDTEAFF
TRBJ1-6 | TRBV6-5 | . | TRBD1 | TGTGCCAGCGTGACCCAGGGGGTAAATTCACCCCTCCACTTT | CASVTQGVNSPLHF
TRBJ2-7 | TRBV7-2 | . | TRBD2 | TGTGCCAGCAGCCAAGCGGCGGGAGTTAGCGAGCAGTACTTC | CASSQAAGVSEQYF
TRBJ2-3 | TRBV5-1 | . | . | TGCGCCAGCAGCTTGTTGGGAGCGCGCACAGATACGCAGTATTTT | CASSLLGARTDTQYF
TRBJ1-2 | TRBV5-6 | . | TRBD1 | TGTGCCAGCAGCTCCTCCGGGACAGGGGTGATGGGCTACACCTTC | CASSSSGTGVMGYTF
TRBJ2-1 | TRBV4-1 | few | TRBD2 | TGCGCCAGCAGCCAGTCGACTAGCGGGAGCGGAGGGCAGTTCTTC | CASSQSTSGSGGQFF
TRBJ1-1 | TRBV6-6 | . | . | TGTGCCAGCAGTTACTCGTACAGGGCGAGTCCCACTGAAGCTTTCTTT | CASSYSYRASPTEAFF
TRBJ1-6 | TRBV21-1 | once | . | TGTGCCAGCAGCCAAAGGTGGACTGTCAGTAATTCACCCCTCCACTTT | CASSQRWTVSNSPLHF
TRBJ1-6 | TRBV5-1 | . | TRBD1 | TGCGCCAGCAGCTTGGAAGGGGGCCATAATTCACCCCTCCACTTT | CASSLEGGHNSPLHF
TRBJ2-7 | TRBV6-2/TRBV6-3 | . | TRBD2 | TGTGCCAGCAGGTACGGGGGGGCCCAGGGGGAGCAGTACTTC | CASRYGGAQGEQYF
TRBJ2-3 | TRBV4-3 | . | TRBD2 | TGCGCCAGCAGACGCTCACTAGCGGGGGTCACAGATACGCAGTATTTT | CASRRSLAGVTDTQYF
TRBJ2-3 | TRBV7-2 | few | TRBD2 | TGTGCCAGCAGCTTAGGTCTAGCGGCTGGGGATACGCAGTATTTT | CASSLGLAAGDTQYF
TRBJ2-2 | TRBV7-2 | . | . | TGTGCCAGCAGCCGTGATCCCCAGGGGGAGCTGTTTTTT | CASSRDPQGELFF
TRBJ2-7 | TRBV5-1 | . | TRBD1 | TGCGCCAGCAGCCCGGGACAGGGATACATCTACGAGCAGTACTTC | CASSPGQGYIYEQYF
TRBJ1-3 | TRBV9 | few | . | TGTGCCAGCAGCGTAGCAGGGGAACCTGGAAACACCATATATTTT | CASSVAGEPGNTIYF
TRBJ1-2 | TRBV7-9 | . | . | TGTGCCTCCACCGAGCACTATGGCTACACCTTC | CASTEHYGYTF
TRBJ1-2 | TRBV6-5 | . | . | TGTGCCAGCAGTTCTTCAGGGGCCTATGGCTACACCTTC | CASSSSGAYGYTF
TRBJ2-2 | TRBV2 | . | TRBD1 | TGTGCCAGCGTTGGGACAGGGGTGGTGAAGCTGTTTTTT | CASVGTGVVKLFF
TRBJ2-7 | TRBV7-9 | once | . | TGTGCCACGGGACAATCTTCCCACGAGCAGTACTTC | CATGQSSHEQYF
TRBJ1-2 | TRBV5-4 | . | TRBD1 | TGTGCCAGCCGTTACAGGGGACGCGACTATGGCTACACCTTC | CASRYRGRDYGYTF
TRBJ2-5 | TRBV7-8 | once | TRBD1 | TGTGCCAGCAGCTACGGACAGGGGGCGGCCCAGTACTTC | CASSYGQGAAQYF
TRBJ2-7 | TRBV19 | . | TRBD1 | TGTGCCAGTAGTATTGGGAGGATGAGGACAGGGGACTACGAGCAGTACTTC | CASSIGRMRTGDYEQYF
TRBJ1-5 | TRBV7-2 | . | . | TGTGCCAGCAGCTGGGCGGGAGGTTACAATCAGCCCCAGCATTTT | CASSWAGGYNQPQHF
TRBJ1-2 | TRBV2 | . | TRBD1 | TGTGCCAGCAGAGGGGCAGGGGGCAACTATGGCTACACCTTC | CASRGAGGNYGYTF
TRBJ1-6 | TRBV9 | . | . | TGTGCCAGCAGCGTAGAGGGACACTATAATTCACCCCTCCACTTT | CASSVEGHYNSPLHF
TRBJ2-1 | TRBV7-9 | . | TRBD2 | TGTGCCAGCAGCTTAGTCCTAGCGGGAGGAAATGAGCAGTTCTTC | CASSLVLAGGNEQFF
TRBJ1-5 | TRBV11-2 | . | . | TGTGCCAGCAGCGGAGACAGCCTCAGGGCCCAGCATTTT | CASSGDSLRAQHF
TRBJ1-1 | TRBV6-5 | . | . | TGTGCCAGCAGGCCCGACATAACTGAAGCTTTCTTT | CASRPDITEAFF
TRBJ2-5 | TRBV7-9 | . | . | TGTGCCAGCAGCTTCTACTTGACGGGCCAAGAGACCCAGTACTTC | CASSFYLTGQETQYF
TRBJ2-1 | TRBV5-4 | . | . | TGTGCCAGCAGCGAGGCGGGGTCGTGGAATGAGCAGTTCTTC | CASSEAGSWNEQFF
TRBJ2-7 | TRBV7-9 | . | . | TGTGCCAGCAGACCCATAGGGGCTGGGGACGAGCAGTACTTC | CASRPIGAGDEQYF
TRBJ1-4 | TRBV5-4 | . | . | TGTGCCAGCAGCTTGGCAGGGGCTCCGGCTGAAAAACTGTTTTTT | CASSLAGAPAEKLFF
TRBJ1-1 | TRBV12-1 | . | . | TGTGCCAGCAGCTTTTCACAGGGGGCAGAGAACACTGAAGCTTTCTTT | CASSFSQGAENTEAFF
TRBJ2-1 | TRBV6-2/TRBV6-3 | few | TRBD2 | TGTGCCAGCAGCTCTAGCGGGAGGGCCTACAATGAGCAGTTCTTC | CASSSSGRAYNEQFF
TRBJ1-6 | TRBV2 | . | . | TGTGCCAGCAGTGAAGTCAGGGTGGACAATTCACCCCTCCACTTT | CASSEVRVDNSPLHF
TRBJ2-1 | TRBV11-2 | . | . | TGTGCCAGCAGCTTAGATCAACAGGCCGAGCAGTTCTTC | CASSLDQQAEQFF
TRBJ2-7 | TRBV6-2/TRBV6-3 | . | TRBD2 | TGTGCCAGCAGTTACCCGTCTAGCGGGGACGGTTACGAGCAGTACTTC | CASSYPSSGDGYEQYF
TRBJ1-6 | TRBV6-5 | . | . | TGTGCCAGCAGTCCTCAACCTCAAGGGGGATCACCCCTCCACTTT | CASSPQPQGGSPLHF
TRBJ1-1 | TRBV6-6 | once | . | TGTGCCAGCACCCTTGGGGGGAGGGGGTTGAACACTGAAGCTTTCTTT | CASTLGGRGLNTEAFF
TRBJ2-1 | TRBV6-4 | . | TRBD2 | TGTGCCAGCAGTGACCGTGCGGGAGGAGGGGATGAGCAGTTCTTC | CASSDRAGGGDEQFF
TRBJ2-3 | TRBV5-1 | . | TRBD2 | TGCGCCAGCAGTCGCGGGGGGGCCGGAGATACGCAGTATTTT | CASSRGGAGDTQYF